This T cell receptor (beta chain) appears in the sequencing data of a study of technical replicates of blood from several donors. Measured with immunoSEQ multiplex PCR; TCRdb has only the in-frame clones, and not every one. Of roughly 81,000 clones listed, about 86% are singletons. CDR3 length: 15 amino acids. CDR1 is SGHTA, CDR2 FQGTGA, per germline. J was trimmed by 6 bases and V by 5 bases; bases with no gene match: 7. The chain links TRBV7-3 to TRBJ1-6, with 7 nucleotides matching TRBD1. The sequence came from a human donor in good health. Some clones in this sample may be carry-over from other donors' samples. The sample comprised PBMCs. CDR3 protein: CASSPQGTPNSPLHF. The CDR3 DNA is TGTGCCAGCAGCCCACAGGGGACCCCTAATTCACCCCTCCACTTT.